This T cell receptor beta chain derives from a study of blood T cell repertoires in COVID-19. Regarding this clone: An end of the junction differs from the germline gene, which may be a read error.

As handled by the study authors: Estimation of nucleated cell counts was performed using reference gene primer amplification. Sequencing used immunoSEQ multiplex PCR; TCRdb keeps in-frame clones, though not all of them. V and J calls and clone size are as listed in that table; D and trimming were resolved from the DNA. The table lists roughly 140,000 clones, 80% of them singletons. CDR3 length: 13 amino acids. Looked up from germline, CDR1 is SSHAT and CDR2 is FNYEAQ (reference sequence). Sequenced material: peripheral blood. This TCR derives from a man aged 55 to 70 with acute or convalescent COVID-19. The gene calls are TRBV7-7 and TRBJ2-7; unclear D gene. DNA of the CDR3: TGTGCTAGCAGCTTCTCTCAAGCCTCCGAGCAGTACTTC. It is translated as CASSFSQASEQYF.